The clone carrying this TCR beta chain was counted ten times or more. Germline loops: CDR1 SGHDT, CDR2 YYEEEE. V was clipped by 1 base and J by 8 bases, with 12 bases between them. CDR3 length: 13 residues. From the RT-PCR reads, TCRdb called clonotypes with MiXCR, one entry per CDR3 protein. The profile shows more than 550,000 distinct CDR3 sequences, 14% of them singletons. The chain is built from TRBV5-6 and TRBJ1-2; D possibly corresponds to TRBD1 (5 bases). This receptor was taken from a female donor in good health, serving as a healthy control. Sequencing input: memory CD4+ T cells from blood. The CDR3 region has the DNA TGTGCCAGCAGCTTGTCGACAGACGGAGGCTACACCTTC. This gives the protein CASSLSTDGGYTF. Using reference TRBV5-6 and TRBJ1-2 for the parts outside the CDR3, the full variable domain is DAGVTQSPTHLIKTRGQQVTLRCSPKSGHDTVSWYQQALGQGPQFIFQYYEEEERQRGNFPDRFSGHQFPNYSSELNVNALLLGDSALYLCASSLSTDGGYTFGSGTRLTVV.